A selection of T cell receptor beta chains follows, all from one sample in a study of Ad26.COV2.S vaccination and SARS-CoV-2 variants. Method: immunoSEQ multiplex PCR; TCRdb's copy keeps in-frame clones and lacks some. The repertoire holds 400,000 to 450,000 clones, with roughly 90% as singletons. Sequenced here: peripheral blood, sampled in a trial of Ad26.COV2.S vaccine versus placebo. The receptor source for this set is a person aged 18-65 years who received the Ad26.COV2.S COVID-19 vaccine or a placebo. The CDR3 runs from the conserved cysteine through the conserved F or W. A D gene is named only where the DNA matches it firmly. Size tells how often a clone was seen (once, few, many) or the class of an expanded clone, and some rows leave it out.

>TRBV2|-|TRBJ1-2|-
CATARQVYYGYTF
TGTGCCACTGCTCGACAGGTATACTATGGCTACACCTTC
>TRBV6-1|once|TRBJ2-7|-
CASSEPARGWGSYEQYF
TGTGCCAGCAGTGAACCCGCACGGGGTTGGGGGTCCTACGAGCAGTACTTC
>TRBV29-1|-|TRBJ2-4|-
CSVDRGNIQYF
TGCAGCGTTGACCGGGGGAACATTCAGTACTTC
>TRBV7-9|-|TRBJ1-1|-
CASSLTGLKNTEAFF
TGTGCCAGCAGCTTAACAGGACTCAAGAACACTGAAGCTTTCTTT
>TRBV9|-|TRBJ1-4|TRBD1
CASSETPQGPNEKLFF
TGTGCCAGCAGCGAAACACCACAGGGGCCTAATGAAAAACTGTTTTTT
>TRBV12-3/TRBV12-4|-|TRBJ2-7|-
CASRGGPSYEQYF
TGTGCCAGCAGGGGGGGTCCCTCCTACGAGCAGTACTTC
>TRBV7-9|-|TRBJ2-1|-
CASSLYWGGDRSNEQFF
TGTGCCAGCAGCTTGTATTGGGGGGGCGACCGGAGTAATGAGCAGTTCTTC
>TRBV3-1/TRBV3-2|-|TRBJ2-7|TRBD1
CASSQGQGDKQYF
TGTGCCAGCAGCCAGGGACAGGGTGATAAGCAGTACTTC
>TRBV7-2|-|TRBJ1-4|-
CASSLGSEELFF
TGTGCCAGCAGCTTAGGGTCAGAGGAACTGTTTTTT
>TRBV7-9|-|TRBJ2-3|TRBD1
CASSPPGQGGDTQYF
TGTGCCAGCAGCCCCCCGGGACAGGGGGGAGATACGCAGTATTTT
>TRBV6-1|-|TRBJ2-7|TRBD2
CASSVDPGTNAYEQYF
TGTGCCAGCAGTGTCGACCCCGGGACTAACGCCTACGAGCAGTACTTC
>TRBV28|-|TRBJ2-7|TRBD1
CASRKTGAVYEQYF
TGTGCCAGCAGAAAGACAGGGGCAGTTTACGAGCAGTACTTC
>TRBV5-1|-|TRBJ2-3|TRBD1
CASSSKGAGTDTQYF
TGCGCCAGCAGCTCAAAGGGGGCAGGCACAGATACGCAGTATTTT
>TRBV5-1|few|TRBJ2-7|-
CASSFLRGHYEQYF
TGCGCCAGCAGCTTCTTAAGGGGTCACTACGAGCAGTACTTC
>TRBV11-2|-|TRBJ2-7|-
CASSSVRAASSYEQYF
TGTGCCAGCAGCTCCGTTCGGGCAGCTAGCTCCTACGAGCAGTACTTC
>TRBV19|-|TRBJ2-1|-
CASSISGRGNEQFF
TGTGCCAGTAGTATAAGTGGAAGGGGCAATGAGCAGTTCTTC
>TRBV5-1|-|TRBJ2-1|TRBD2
CASRRTSGEAHNEQFF
TGCGCCAGCAGACGGACTAGCGGGGAGGCCCACAATGAGCAGTTCTTC
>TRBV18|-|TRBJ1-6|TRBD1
CASSPGQYNSPLHF
TGTGCCAGCTCGCCGGGACAGTATAATTCACCCCTCCACTTT
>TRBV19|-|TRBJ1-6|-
CASSIGRGVDNSPLHF
TGTGCCAGTAGTATAGGCAGGGGCGTGGATAATTCACCCCTCCACTTT
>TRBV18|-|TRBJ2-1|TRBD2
CASSPYERAGGNNEQFF
TGTGCCAGCTCACCCTACGAGAGAGCGGGGGGGAACAATGAGCAGTTCTTC
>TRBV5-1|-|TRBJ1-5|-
CASSQEGVSTQPQHF
TGCGCCAGCAGTCAGGAGGGGGTTTCTACTCAGCCCCAGCATTTT
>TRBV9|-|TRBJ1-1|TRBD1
CASSVEGAPGTEAFF
TGTGCCAGCAGCGTCGAGGGGGCCCCGGGGACTGAAGCTTTCTTT
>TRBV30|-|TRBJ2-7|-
CAWSPGIRYEQYF
TGTGCCTGGAGTCCCGGGATCAGGTACGAGCAGTACTTC
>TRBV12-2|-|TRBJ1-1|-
CASRFLDRNTEAFF
TGTGCAAGTCGCTTCTTGGACAGGAACACTGAAGCTTTCTTT
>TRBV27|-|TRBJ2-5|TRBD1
CASSTGGETQYF
TGTGCCAGCAGTACAGGGGGAGAGACCCAGTACTTC
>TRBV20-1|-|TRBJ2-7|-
CSASIRGSYEQYF
TGCAGTGCTAGTATCAGGGGCTCCTACGAGCAGTACTTC
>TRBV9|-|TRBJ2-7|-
CASSGDPGPTYEQYF
TGTGCCAGCAGCGGTGACCCGGGGCCCACCTACGAGCAGTACTTC